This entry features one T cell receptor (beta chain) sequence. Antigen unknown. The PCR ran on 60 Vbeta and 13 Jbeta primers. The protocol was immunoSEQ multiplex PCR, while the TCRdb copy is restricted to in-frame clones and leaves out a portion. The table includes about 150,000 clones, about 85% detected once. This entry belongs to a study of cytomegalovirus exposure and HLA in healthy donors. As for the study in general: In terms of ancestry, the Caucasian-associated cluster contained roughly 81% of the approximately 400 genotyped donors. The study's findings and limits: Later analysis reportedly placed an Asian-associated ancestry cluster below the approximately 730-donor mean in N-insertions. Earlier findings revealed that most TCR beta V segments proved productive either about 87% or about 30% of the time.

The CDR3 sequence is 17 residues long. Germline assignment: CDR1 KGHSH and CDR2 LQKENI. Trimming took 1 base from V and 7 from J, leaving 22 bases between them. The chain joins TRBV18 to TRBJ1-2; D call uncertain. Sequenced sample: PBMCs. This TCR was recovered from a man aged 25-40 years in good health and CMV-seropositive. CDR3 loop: CASSPRSAGFGMSGYTF. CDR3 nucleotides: TGTGCCAGCTCACCACGTTCCGCGGGGTTTGGAATGAGTGGCTACACCTTC.